The clone carrying this TCR beta chain was recorded once. This CDR3 is 13 amino acids long. The germline gives CDR1 GTSNPN, CDR2 SVGIG (reference sequence). V was clipped by 5 bases and J by 6 bases, with 14 bases between them. The source of the sample is a study of blood T cell repertoires in COVID-19. The wider study: Sites across the United States, Italy and Spain contributed samples from acute and convalescent COVID-19. PBMCs, B-cell-depleted T cells, or T cells provided the cDNA or gDNA that made up the material.

In the source study's methods: Reference gene primer amplification gave nucleated cell count estimates. Some clones are missing from TCRdb's copy, which holds only in-frame ones; the method was immunoSEQ multiplex PCR. The V and J calls and clone size come from that table; D and trimming were worked out from the DNA. Found here are tens of thousands of clones, about 80% of them singletons; the top ten hold less than 25%. This receptor was obtained from a man in his forties or fifties with active or convalescent COVID-19. The chain links TRBV30 to TRBJ1-5; tentative D call: TRBD1 (6 bases). Specimen: peripheral blood. The CDR3 sequence is CAWDAGALQPQHF. The DNA of the CDR3 is TGTGCCTGGGATGCGGGGGCTCTTCAGCCCCAGCATTTT.